This TCR beta chain is from a study of blood T cell repertoires in COVID-19. Across the whole study: Collection of acute and convalescent COVID-19 samples took place in the United States, Italy and Spain.

The CDR3 extends over 14 amino acids. V was cut by 2 bases and J by 5 bases, with 7 bases left in between. Germline V gene sequence: CDR1 SGHTA, CDR2 FQGNSA. Original processing methods: Quantification of nucleated cells was approximated via reference gene primer amplification. Clones were read by immunoSEQ multiplex PCR, and TCRdb kept only the in-frame ones, dropping some. V and J calls and clone size come straight from that table; D and trimming were deduced from the DNA. The table lists roughly 80,000 clones, about four fifths of them singletons, with 7% to 9.5% in the top ten. This TCR came from a human donor in a cohort sampled during active COVID-19. Source material: peripheral blood. This chain links TRBV7-2 with TRBJ1-6; D is possibly TRBD1 (6 bases). CDR3 region: CASSLQGHNSPLHF. CDR3 in DNA: TGTGCCAGCAGCTTACAGGGGCATAATTCACCCCTCCACTTT.